One and the same sample provided the 18 T cell receptor beta chains below, sequenced in a study of T and B cells in COVID-19 patients. TRB was amplified from around 250-460 ng of blood genomic DNA. BIOMED2 TRB-A/B primer pools were used in multiplex TRB PCR. A single record per CDR3 protein comes from TCRdb applying MiXCR to the multiplex PCR reads. The repertoire holds roughly 15,000 distinct CDR3 sequences, with about 26% as singletons. Sequencing was carried out using blood. The receptors here all came from a human donor who had recovered from COVID-19.

By share, this clonotype counts as medium-sized (0.01 to 0.1%). This chain links TRBV19 with TRBJ2-7; perhaps TRBD2 as D (6 bases). Germline-derived CDR1 and CDR2 are LNHDA and SQIVND (reference sequence). V lost 5 bases to trimming and J lost 2 bases, with 13 bases between them. The CDR3 has 14 residues. The CDR3 reads CASSRGRSTYEQYF. As DNA, the CDR3 is TGTGCCAGTAGTCGTGGGAGGTCGACCTACGAGCAGTACTTC.

This clonotype was seen at least ten times. The gene calls are TRBV24-1 and TRBJ2-3; no definite D call. The CDR3 is made up of 11 amino acids. CDR1 is KGHDR, CDR2 SFDVKD, per germline. Trimming left V 9 bases short and J 4 bases short, with 7 bases between. CDR3 nucleotide sequence: TGTGCCACCGCCCGAGCAGATACGCAGTATTTT. The encoded protein is CATARADTQYF.

In its sample, this clonotype was seen a few times. This chain links TRBV18 with TRBJ2-3; 8 bases are shared with TRBD1. V dropped 0 bases and J dropped 1; count of bases not matched to a gene: 3. The CDR3 runs to 16 residues. Germline V gene data show CDR1 as KGHSH and CDR2 as LQKENI. The CDR3 here is CASSPPDRARTDTQYF. The DNA of the CDR3 is TGTGCCAGCTCACCACCGGACAGGGCACGCACAGATACGCAGTATTTT.

V gene TRBV19 combines with J gene TRBJ2-3; 11 bases align to TRBD2. The CDR3 loop spans 15 amino acids. Germline assignment: CDR1 LNHDA and CDR2 SQIVND (reference sequence). J was trimmed by 6 bases and V by 8 bases; bases with no gene match: 10. Written as DNA, the CDR3 is TGTGCCAGTGGGGATAGCGGGGGGGCCTTGGATACGCAGTATTTT. Its protein product is CASGDSGGALDTQYF.

This clonotype was seen repeatedly, ten times or more. The rearrangement uses TRBV12-3 or TRBV12-4 and TRBJ2-5, with 7 positions matching TRBD1. The CDR3 length is 15 residues. The ends lost 0 bases at V and 6 bases at J; junction bases unmatched: 7. The CDR3 DNA is TGTGCCAGCAGTTTAGCACAGGGTAGGGGGCAGACCCAGTACTTC. This sequence encodes CASSLAQGRGQTQYF.

A single count supports this clonotype. Given a much more abundant clone one base away, this may be a read error. The chain has TRBV6-5 and TRBJ2-3, with 11 bases that match TRBD2. This CDR3 comprises 16 residues. After removal of 4 bases from V and 4 bases from J, the junction contained 7 bases not matched to a gene. The germline V gene encodes CDR1 MNHEY and CDR2 SVGAGI. The CDR3 DNA sequence: TGTGCCAGCAGTTTCGTCCTAGCGGGGGGTGCAGATACGCAGTATTTT. Encoded protein: CASSFVLAGGADTQYF.

By sample fraction, this clonotype is medium-sized (0.01 to 0.1%). V and J are TRBV19 and TRBJ2-7; D might be TRBD1 (6 bases). The CDR3 consists of 15 residues. Germline V lookup: CDR1 LNHDA, CDR2 SQIVND (reference sequence). V was clipped by 1 base and J by 2 bases, with 12 bases between them. This CDR3 reads CASSIGNRATYEQYF. DNA for the CDR3: TGTGCCAGTAGTATAGGAAACAGGGCCACCTACGAGCAGTACTTC.

The V gene is TRBV9, the J gene TRBJ2-6; D not certain. The CDR3 covers 16 residues. The germline V and J ends were trimmed by 0 bases and 0 bases, with 7 bases remaining between them. Germline V gene lookup returns CDR1 SGDLS and CDR2 YYNGEE. This chain's CDR3 is CASSVAGFSGANVLTF. The DNA of the CDR3 is TGTGCCAGCAGCGTAGCCGGGTTCTCTGGGGCCAACGTCCTGACTTTC.

This clonotype occurred many times. V and J are TRBV27 and TRBJ2-1; D is ambiguous. This CDR3 has 12 amino acids. V was trimmed by 3 bases and J by 6 bases, leaving 6 bases between them. Per the germline V gene, CDR1 is MNHEY and CDR2 is SMNVEV (reference sequence). CDR3 region: CASSFLGNEQFF. CDR3 DNA sequence: TGTGCCAGCAGTTTTTTGGGCAATGAGCAGTTCTTC.

The chain carries TRBV18 and TRBJ2-7; D not resolved. V lost 3 bases and J lost 5, with 11 bases in between. The CDR3 has 13 residues. The germline gives CDR1 KGHSH, CDR2 LQKENI. CDR3 in amino acids: CASSPSINDEQYF. CDR3 nucleotides: TGTGCCAGCTCACCGAGCATAAATGACGAGCAGTACTTC.

Comment on this clonotype: A much more abundant neighbour one base away suggests this may be a read error. V gene TRBV19 combines with J gene TRBJ1-1; TRBD1 matches at 7 bases. This CDR3 region has 13 residues. Per germline, CDR1 LNHDA and CDR2 SQIVND (reference sequence). The CDR3 sequence: CATQGGMNTGAFF. For the CDR3, the DNA is TGTGCCACGCAGGGGGGGATGAACACTGGAGCTTTCTTT.

Judged by abundance, this clonotype is large (0.1 to 1%). The genes are TRBV29-1 and TRBJ2-1; the D gene could be TRBD1 or TRBD2 (5 bases each). V gave up 7 bases and J gave up 6 bases, with 13 bases separating them. Germline CDR1 reads SQVTM; CDR2 reads ANQGSEA. The length of the CDR3 is 12 residues. As DNA, the CDR3 is TGCAGCGGGAGGCAGGGCGGCAATGAGCAGTTCTTC. It codes for CSGRQGGNEQFF.

This clonotype occurred a few times. V and J are TRBV7-6 and TRBJ2-2; 8 bases align to TRBD2. Germline CDR1 reads SGHVS; CDR2 reads FNYEAQ. The CDR3 contains 15 residues. Trimming took 4 bases from V and 0 from J; bases not matched to a gene: 1. The CDR3 loop reads CASSSGLANTGELFF. CDR3 bases: TGTGCCAGCAGCTCGGGACTAGCGAACACCGGGGAGCTGTTTTTT. Drawing the rest from reference TRBV7-6 and TRBJ2-2, the complete variable domain is GAGVSQSPRYKVTKRGQDVALRCDPISGHVSLYWYRQALGQGPEFLTYFNYEAQQDKSGLPNDRFSAERPEGSISTLTIQRTEQRDSAMYRCASSSGLANTGELFFGEGSRLTVL.

The genes are TRBV20-1 and TRBJ2-3; D is undetermined. Germline V gene data show CDR1 as DFQATT and CDR2 as SNEGSKA (reference sequence). CDR3 length: 12 residues. Trimming removed 5 bases at V and 0 bases at J, with 6 bases between. CDR3 protein: CSALASTDTQYF. The CDR3 region has the DNA TGCAGTGCTTTGGCTAGCACAGATACGCAGTATTTT.

This clonotype was picked up many times. The chain joins TRBV12-3 or TRBV12-4 to TRBJ2-3; maybe TRBD1 (6 bases). V was shortened by 2 bases and J by 9 bases, with 18 bases between the two germline ends. The CDR3 length is 15 residues. The CDR3 sequence is CASSLRTVYKRTQYF. Written as DNA, the CDR3 is TGTGCCAGCAGTTTACGGACAGTATATAAACGGACGCAGTATTTT.

This clonotype was seen a few times. This chain links TRBV5-4 with TRBJ2-1; 9 bases agree with TRBD1. Germline loops: CDR1 SGHNT, CDR2 YYREEE (reference sequence). The CDR3 spans 17 residues. V was clipped by 4 bases and J by 5 bases; unmatched bases: 13. As DNA, the CDR3 is TGTGCCAGCAGCCGAAGGGCCGGGACAGGGCCGAACAATGAGCAGTTCTTC. It translates to CASSRRAGTGPNNEQFF.

The chain is built from TRBV27 and TRBJ1-5, with D uncertain. This CDR3 is built from 15 residues. Germline V gene lookup returns CDR1 MNHEY and CDR2 SMNVEV (reference sequence). V dropped 2 bases and J dropped 1 base, with 9 bases sitting between them. CDR3 DNA: TGTGCCAGCAGTTTAATTCCGGGGAGCAATCAGCCCCAGCATTTT. Its protein is CASSLIPGSNQPQHF.

Details on this clonotype: With a much larger clone just one base away, this may be a read error. This chain links TRBV6-5 with TRBJ1-4; possibly TRBD1 for D (6 bases). CDR3 length equals 16 residues. CDR1 and CDR2 from the germline V gene are MNHEY and SVGAGI. CDR3 sequence (DNA): TGTGCCAGCATTTACACAGCCTCCGGGGGCGGGGAAAAACTGTTTTTT. It is translated as CASIYTASGGGEKLFF.